Included here is one TCR beta chain sequence, with context. Its target is unknown. The data originate from a study of T cells in Graves' hyperthyroidism and ophthalmopathy. The study, taken as a whole, reports: In the analysis, a 13 V-J model separated ophthalmopathy from stable hyperthyroidism. Most thyroid clonotypes expanded above 0.001 were also detected in blood.

V was clipped by 1 base and J by 4 bases; unmatched bases: 9. From germline, CDR1 is SGHTA and CDR2 FQGNSA. The CDR3 spans 16 residues. Thyroid ultrasound, orbital computed tomography, clinical symptoms, and serum thyroxine and TRAb underpinned diagnoses. Amplification targeted TCR beta CDR3 regions from RNA transcripts. TCR CDR3 underwent first-round RT-PCR with the HTBI primer set. TCRdb re-called the multiplex PCR reads with MiXCR, one entry per CDR3 protein. The sample lists around 700,000 distinct CDR3 sequences; over 35% were seen once. The TCR was taken from a woman between 35 and 50 years old with Graves' hyperthyroidism. What was sequenced was blood. The genes are TRBV7-2 and TRBJ1-1, with 7 bases matching TRBD1. The DNA of the CDR3 is TGTGCCAGCAGCTTAGTTGGGACAGTACGGGGCACTGAAGCTTTCTTT. This codes for CASSLVGTVRGTEAFF.